This T cell receptor beta chain came from a study of T cells after yellow fever vaccination. The authors made TCR cDNA by 5'RACE template switching, adding a universal primer site and UMIs. TCRdb reprocessed the 5' RACE reads with MiXCR, giving one entry per CDR3 protein. The sample lists 110,000 or so distinct CDR3 sequences; about 7.2% were seen once. CDR3 length: 12 residues. Looked up from germline, CDR1 is KGHDR and CDR2 is SFDVKD. Trimming took 2 bases from V and 15 from J, leaving 13 bases between them. Ten or more counts support this clonotype. The sample consisted of CD4+ T cells sorted from PBMCs, taken approximately 40 days after the first yellow fever vaccination. The gene calls are TRBV24-1 and TRBJ2-1; tentative D call: TRBD2 (6 bases). This clonotype originated in a man younger than 35 who received the YFV17D yellow fever vaccine. The CDR3 loop reads CATSDWEDWRFF. The CDR3 coding sequence is TGTGCCACCAGTGATTGGGAGGATTGGCGGTTCTTC.